The 18 T cell receptor beta chains in this list originate from one sample, sequenced in a study of blood T cell repertoires in COVID-19. The repertoire was sequenced with immunoSEQ multiplex PCR; TCRdb's copy has only in-frame clones and lacks some. The sample lists around 50,000 clones; around 88% were seen once. Sample: peripheral blood. Source of these receptors: a woman older than 75 with acute or convalescent COVID-19.

This clone was observed a handful of times. This chain's CDR3 is CASSQGTADTQYF. The CDR3 DNA sequence: TGTGCCAGCAGCCAAGGGACTGCAGATACGCAGTATTTT. The genes are TRBV7-3 and TRBJ2-3; TRBD2 is a possible D gene (6 bases). Trimming took 5 bases from V and 4 from J, leaving 10 bases between them. CDR3 length: 13 residues. Germline CDR1 is SGHTA and CDR2 is FQGTGA.

This chain links TRBV12-3 or TRBV12-4 with TRBJ1-5, with D maybe TRBD1 (5 bases). The CDR3 covers 13 residues. Trimming cost V 2 bases and J 5 bases, with 7 bases left between them. The DNA of the CDR3 is TGTGCCAGCAGTTTAACAGGAGATCAGCCCCAGCATTTT. Encoded protein: CASSLTGDQPQHF.

V usage is TRBV2 and J usage is TRBJ1-5; 8 bases fit TRBD1. The length of the CDR3 is 15 residues. Germline V gene data show CDR1 as SNHLY and CDR2 as FYNNEI. Unmatched junction bases numbered 7, after V lost 7 bases and J lost 2 bases. CDR3 amino acids: CASTKDRGGNQPQHF. The CDR3 DNA sequence: TGTGCCAGCACCAAAGACAGGGGAGGCAATCAGCCCCAGCATTTT.

The rearrangement links TRBV3-1 (or the pseudogene TRBV3-2) to TRBJ1-3; 9 positions agree with TRBD1. The CDR3 covers 18 residues. With V trimmed by 7 bases and J by 1 base, 14 bases remained unmatched. Looked up from germline, CDR1 is LGHDT and CDR2 is YNNKEL (reference sequence). The CDR3 bases are TGTGCCAGCACTCCACCTCCCGGGACAGGGAAGTCTGGAAACACCATATATTTT. Amino acids: CASTPPPGTGKSGNTIYF.

The CDR3, as DNA: TGTGCCAGCAGTTATAGCGGGAGAGGGGAGCAGTTCTTC. Its translation is CASSYSGRGEQFF. V and J are TRBV2 and TRBJ2-1; 9 bases match TRBD2. The V and J ends lost 5 bases and 10 bases, in that order; junction bases with no gene match: 6. The CDR3 totals 13 residues. Germline V lookup: CDR1 SNHLY, CDR2 FYNNEI. Drawing the rest from reference TRBV2 and TRBJ2-1, the complete variable domain is EPEVTQTPSHQVTQMGQEVILRCVPISNHLYFYWYRQILGQKVEFLVSFYNNEISEKSEIFDDQFSVERPDGSNFTLKIRSTKLEDSAMYFCASSYSGRGEQFFGPGTRLTVL.

The CDR3: CASRSQGNWGDEQYV. The DNA for the CDR3 is TGTGCCAGCAGGTCCCAGGGAAATTGGGGTGACGAGCAGTACGTC. This chain connects TRBV6-5 to TRBJ2-7; D possibly corresponds to TRBD1 (5 bases). Germline V gene data show CDR1 as MNHEY and CDR2 as SVGAGI. Deletions cut 6 bases from V and 5 bases from J, with 20 bases between. The length of the CDR3 is 15 residues.

The V gene is TRBV29-1, the J gene TRBJ2-5; TRBD1 matches 7 bases. The CDR3 sequence is 17 residues long. Germline V gene lookup returns CDR1 SQVTM and CDR2 ANQGSEA. J was trimmed by 7 bases and V by 0 bases; bases with no gene match: 17. The CDR3 loop is CSVEELIRQGGVGTQYF. CDR3 coding DNA: TGCAGCGTTGAAGAGCTAATACGACAGGGTGGTGTTGGGACCCAGTACTTC.

This chain uses TRBV18 with TRBJ1-6, with TRBD1 matching 12 bases. V was clipped by 3 bases and J by 9 bases; unmatched bases: 3. The CDR3 is made up of 15 amino acids. Germline values: CDR1 KGHSH, CDR2 LQKENI. CDR3 residues: CASSPGTGGTSPLHF. The CDR3 bases are TGTGCCAGCTCACCCGGGACAGGGGGCACTTCACCCCTCCACTTT.

This chain connects TRBV19 to TRBJ1-2; D is possibly TRBD1 (5 bases). V was cut by 1 base and J by 6 bases, with 9 bases left in between. Germline V gene sequence: CDR1 LNHDA, CDR2 SQIVND (reference sequence). There are 13 residues in the CDR3. As DNA, the CDR3 is TGTGCCAGTAGTATAGGCAGGGTGGATGGCTACACCTTC. It translates to CASSIGRVDGYTF.

The chain couples TRBV2 to TRBJ1-4; weak D call: TRBD1 (6 bases). The CDR3 sequence is 15 residues long. The germline gives CDR1 SNHLY, CDR2 FYNNEI. Trimming shortened V by 4 bases and J by 2 bases, and 11 bases separated the two germline ends. CDR3 amino acids: CASSAVTGTNEKLFF. CDR3 in DNA: TGTGCCAGCAGTGCGGTTACAGGGACTAATGAAAAACTGTTTTTT. The variable domain in full, with the rest retrieved from reference TRBV2 and TRBJ1-4, is EPEVTQTPSHQVTQMGQEVILRCVPISNHLYFYWYRQILGQKVEFLVSFYNNEISEKSEIFDDQFSVERPDGSNFTLKIRSTKLEDSAMYFCASSAVTGTNEKLFFGSGTQLSVL.

J is TRBJ2-7 and V is TRBV18; 11 bases map to TRBD1. There are 14 residues in the CDR3. After removal of 3 bases from V and 6 bases from J, the junction contained 4 bases not matched to a gene. Germline CDR1 is KGHSH and CDR2 is LQKENI. CDR3 sequence: CASSPTGTGGEQYF. The CDR3 DNA follows: TGTGCCAGCTCACCCACCGGGACAGGGGGCGAGCAGTACTTC.

The genes are TRBV5-1 and TRBJ2-1, with 9 bases identical to TRBD1. The junction had 13 bases not matched to a gene; V was cut back by 4 bases and J by 8 bases. The CDR3 is 16 amino acids. Germline assignment: CDR1 SGHRS and CDR2 YFSETQ. The CDR3: CASSTTGTGIGDEQFF. CDR3 in DNA: TGCGCCAGCAGCACAACCGGGACAGGGATTGGTGATGAGCAGTTCTTC. Drawing the rest from reference TRBV5-1 and TRBJ2-1, the complete variable domain is KAGVTQTPRYLIKTRGQQVTLSCSPISGHRSVSWYQQTPGQGLQFLFEYFSETQRNKGNFPGRFSGRQFSNSRSEMNVSTLELGDSALYLCASSTTGTGIGDEQFFGPGTRLTVL.

With respect to this clone: This sample also contains other DNA sequences that code for the same CDR3. The rearrangement joins TRBV2 to TRBJ1-1, with a possible D match to TRBD1 (6 bases). The CDR3 runs 14 residues. CDR1 and CDR2 from the germline V gene are SNHLY and FYNNEI. V lost 3 bases, J lost 1 base, and 9 bases lay in between. In nucleotides, the CDR3 is TGTGCCAGCAGTGACAGGGGTCGGAACACTGAAGCTTTCTTT. The encoded protein is CASSDRGRNTEAFF.

J is TRBJ1-5 and V is TRBV30; weak D call: TRBD1 (6 bases). Germline V gene lookup returns CDR1 GTSNPN and CDR2 SVGIG (reference sequence). Trimming shortened V by 3 bases and J by 3 bases, and 12 bases separated the two germline ends. This CDR3 has 14 amino acids. CDR3 sequence reads: CAWRAGQSNQPQHF. The CDR3 nucleotides are TGTGCCTGGAGAGCGGGACAATCCAATCAGCCCCAGCATTTT.

The rearrangement joins TRBV3-1 (or the pseudogene TRBV3-2) to TRBJ2-4, with 15 bases that match TRBD2. V lost 5 bases and J lost 2; bases outside the gene matches: 19. Germline V gene sequence: CDR1 LGHDT, CDR2 YNNKEL (reference sequence). CDR3 length: 22 amino acids. The CDR3 spells CASSGRDFGLAGGPVPKNIQYF. The CDR3 DNA reads TGTGCCAGCAGCGGCCGGGACTTCGGACTAGCGGGAGGGCCGGTCCCCAAAAACATTCAGTACTTC.

Only one count was recorded for this clone. V and J are TRBV5-4 and TRBJ2-2, with D possibly matching TRBD2 (6 bases). Germline loops: CDR1 SGHNT, CDR2 YYREEE (reference sequence). The CDR3 spans 16 residues. Trimming cost V 3 bases and J 6 bases, with 18 bases left between them. CDR3 residues: CASSSLGGGTAGELFF. The CDR3 bases are TGTGCCAGCAGCTCTCTGGGGGGAGGAACGGCCGGGGAGCTGTTTTTT.

V is TRBV7-8 and J is TRBJ1-1; maybe TRBD1 (6 bases). The V gene's germline CDR1 is SGHVS and CDR2 FQNEAQ. This CDR3 has 11 residues. V was trimmed by 8 bases and J by 6 bases, leaving 10 bases between them. The CDR3 sequence: CASSYRAEAFF. The DNA of the CDR3 is TGTGCCAGCTCATACAGGGCTGAAGCTTTCTTT.

V and J are TRBV7-3 and TRBJ1-1; 7 bases agree with TRBD1. CDR1 and CDR2 (germline): SGHTA, FQGTGA. Losses at the gene ends were 4 bases for V and 1 base for J; bases not matched to a gene: 6. This CDR3 spans 15 amino acids. The CDR3 loop reads CASSSSGGGNTEAFF. The CDR3 region has the DNA TGTGCCAGCAGCTCGTCAGGGGGAGGGAACACTGAAGCTTTCTTT. Full variable domain (missing parts from reference TRBV7-3 and TRBJ1-1): GAGVSQTPSNKVTEKGKYVELRCDPISGHTALYWYRQSLGQGPEFLIYFQGTGAADDSGLPNDRFFAVRPEGSVSTLKIQRTERGDSAVYLCASSSSGGGNTEAFFGQGTRLTVV.